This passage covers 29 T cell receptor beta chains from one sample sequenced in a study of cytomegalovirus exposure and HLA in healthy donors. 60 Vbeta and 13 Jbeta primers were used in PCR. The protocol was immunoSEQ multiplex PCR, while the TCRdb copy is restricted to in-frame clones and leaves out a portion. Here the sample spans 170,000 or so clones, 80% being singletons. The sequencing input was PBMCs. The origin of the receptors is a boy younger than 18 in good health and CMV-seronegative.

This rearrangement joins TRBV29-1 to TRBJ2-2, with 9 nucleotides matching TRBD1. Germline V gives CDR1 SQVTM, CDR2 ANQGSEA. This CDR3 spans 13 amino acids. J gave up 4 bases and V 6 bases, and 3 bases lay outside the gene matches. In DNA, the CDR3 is TGCAGCGTGCTGACAGGGGGCACCGGGGAGCTGTTTTTT. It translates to CSVLTGGTGELFF.

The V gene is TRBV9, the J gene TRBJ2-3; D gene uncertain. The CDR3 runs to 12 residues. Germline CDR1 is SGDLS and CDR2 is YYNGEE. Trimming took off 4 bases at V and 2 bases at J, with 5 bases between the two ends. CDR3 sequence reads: CASSFVTDTQYF. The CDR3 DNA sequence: TGTGCCAGCAGCTTCGTCACAGATACGCAGTATTTT.

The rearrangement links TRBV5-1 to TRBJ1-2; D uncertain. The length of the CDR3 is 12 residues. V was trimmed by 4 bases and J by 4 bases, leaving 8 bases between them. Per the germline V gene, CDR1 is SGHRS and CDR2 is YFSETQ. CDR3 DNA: TGCGCCAGCAGCGGAGGGCGCTATGGCTACACCTTC. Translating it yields CASSGGRYGYTF.

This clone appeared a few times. In nucleotides, the CDR3 is TGTGCCAGCTTACGACCGGGGGAGGAGACCCAGTACTTC. Amino acids: CASLRPGEETQYF. The chain has TRBV7-9 and TRBJ2-5, with a weak D call TRBD2 (6 bases). Trimming removed 8 bases from V and 5 bases from J, with 15 bases in between. The CDR3 consists of 13 residues. CDR1 and CDR2 from the germline V gene are SEHNR and FQNEAQ (reference sequence).

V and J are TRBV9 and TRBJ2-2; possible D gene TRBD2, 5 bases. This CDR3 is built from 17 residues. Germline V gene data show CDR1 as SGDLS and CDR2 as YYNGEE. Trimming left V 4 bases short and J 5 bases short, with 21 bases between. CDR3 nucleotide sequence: TGTGCCAGCAGCTCACGAAGGGAGTGGGCCGGGACCGGGGAGCTGTTTTTT. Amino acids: CASSSRREWAGTGELFF.

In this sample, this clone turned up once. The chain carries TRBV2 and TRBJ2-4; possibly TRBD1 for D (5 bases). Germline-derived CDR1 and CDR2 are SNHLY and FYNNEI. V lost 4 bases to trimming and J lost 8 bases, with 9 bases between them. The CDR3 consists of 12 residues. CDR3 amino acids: CASSVGVDIQYF. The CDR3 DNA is TGTGCCAGCAGTGTAGGGGTAGACATTCAGTACTTC.

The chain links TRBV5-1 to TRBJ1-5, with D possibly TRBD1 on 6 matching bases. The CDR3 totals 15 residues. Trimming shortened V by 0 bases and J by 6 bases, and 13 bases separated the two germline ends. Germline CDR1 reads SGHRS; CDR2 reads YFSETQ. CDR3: CASSLGAGESQPQHF. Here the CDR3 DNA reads TGCGCCAGCAGCTTGGGCGCAGGGGAGAGTCAGCCCCAGCATTTT. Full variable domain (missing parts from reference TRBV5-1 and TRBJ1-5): KAGVTQTPRYLIKTRGQQVTLSCSPISGHRSVSWYQQTPGQGLQFLFEYFSETQRNKGNFPGRFSGRQFSNSRSEMNVSTLELGDSALYLCASSLGAGESQPQHFGDGTRLSIL.

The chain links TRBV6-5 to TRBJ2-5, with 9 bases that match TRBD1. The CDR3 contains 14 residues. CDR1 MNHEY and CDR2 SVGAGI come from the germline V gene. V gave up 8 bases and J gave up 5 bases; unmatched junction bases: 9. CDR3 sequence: CASGNRGREETQYF. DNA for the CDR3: TGTGCCAGCGGAAACAGGGGGCGCGAGGAGACCCAGTACTTC.

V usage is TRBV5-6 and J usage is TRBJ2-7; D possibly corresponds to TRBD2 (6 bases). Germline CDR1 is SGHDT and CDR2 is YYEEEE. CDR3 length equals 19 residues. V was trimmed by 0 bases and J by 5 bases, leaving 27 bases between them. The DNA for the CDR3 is TGTGCCAGCAGCTTGGCCCCGGCATCATGGGTAGCGGCAAGTCACGAGCAGTACTTC. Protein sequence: CASSLAPASWVAASHEQYF.

CDR3 bases: TGTGCCTGGAGTGTGGGACAGGCCCTAGACGAGCAGTACTTC. Amino acids: CAWSVGQALDEQYF. The chain links TRBV30 to TRBJ2-7; 8 positions match TRBD1. The germline CDR1 and CDR2 sequences are GTSNPN and SVGIG (reference sequence). Unmatched junction bases numbered 6, after V lost 0 bases and J lost 5 bases. The CDR3 has 14 amino acids.

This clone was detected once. The CDR3 bases are TGTGCCAGCAGGAAGACGGGACTCAGGAGAGGGGATGAGCAGTTCTTC. Protein sequence: CASRKTGLRRGDEQFF. This chain joins TRBV28 and TRBJ2-1; D is possibly TRBD2 (6 bases). The germline CDR1 and CDR2 sequences are MDHEN and SYDVKM. The CDR3 spans 16 residues. Trimming took off 6 bases at V and 8 bases at J, with 23 bases between the two ends.

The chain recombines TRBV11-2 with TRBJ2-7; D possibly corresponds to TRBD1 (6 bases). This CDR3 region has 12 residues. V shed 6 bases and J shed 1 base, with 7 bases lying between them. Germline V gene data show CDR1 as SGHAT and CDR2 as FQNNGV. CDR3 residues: CASRDSSYEQYF. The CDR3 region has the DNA TGTGCCAGCAGGGACAGTTCCTACGAGCAGTACTTC. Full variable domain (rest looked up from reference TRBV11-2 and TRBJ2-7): EAGVAQSPRYKIIEKRQSVAFWCNPISGHATLYWYQQILGQGPKLLIQFQNNGVVDDSQLPKDRFSAERLKGVDSTLKIQPAKLEDSAVYLCASRDSSYEQYFGPGTRLTVT.

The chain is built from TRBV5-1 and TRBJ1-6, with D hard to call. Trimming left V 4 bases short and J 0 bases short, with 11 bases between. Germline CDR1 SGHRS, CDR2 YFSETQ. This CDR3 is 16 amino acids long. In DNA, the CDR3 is TGCGCCAGCAGCCTAGATAGAAGCTCCTATAATTCACCCCTCCACTTT. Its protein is CASSLDRSSYNSPLHF.

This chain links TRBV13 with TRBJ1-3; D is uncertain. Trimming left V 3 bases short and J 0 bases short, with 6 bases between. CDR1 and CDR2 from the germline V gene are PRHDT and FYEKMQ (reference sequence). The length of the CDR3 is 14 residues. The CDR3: CASSFTDSGNTIYF. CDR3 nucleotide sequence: TGTGCCAGCAGCTTCACAGACTCTGGAAACACCATATATTTT.

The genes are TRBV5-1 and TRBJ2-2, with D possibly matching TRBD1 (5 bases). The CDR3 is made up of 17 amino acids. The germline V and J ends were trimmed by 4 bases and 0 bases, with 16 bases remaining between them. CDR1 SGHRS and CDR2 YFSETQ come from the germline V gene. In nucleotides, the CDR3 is TGCGCCAGCAGCCTCCACCCGTCAGGGTCGAACACCGGGGAGCTGTTTTTT. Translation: CASSLHPSGSNTGELFF.

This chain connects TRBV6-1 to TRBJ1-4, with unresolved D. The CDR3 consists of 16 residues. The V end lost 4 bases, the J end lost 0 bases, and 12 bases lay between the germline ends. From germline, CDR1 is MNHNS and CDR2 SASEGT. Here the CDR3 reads CASSVTRISTNEKLFF. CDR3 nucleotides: TGTGCCAGCAGTGTAACCAGGATTTCAACTAATGAAAAACTGTTTTTT.

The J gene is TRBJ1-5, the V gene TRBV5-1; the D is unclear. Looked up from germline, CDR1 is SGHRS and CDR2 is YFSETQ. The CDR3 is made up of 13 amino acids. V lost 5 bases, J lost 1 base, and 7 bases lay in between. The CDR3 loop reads CASRAGSNQPQHF. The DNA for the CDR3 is TGCGCCAGCAGGGCAGGAAGCAATCAGCCCCAGCATTTT.

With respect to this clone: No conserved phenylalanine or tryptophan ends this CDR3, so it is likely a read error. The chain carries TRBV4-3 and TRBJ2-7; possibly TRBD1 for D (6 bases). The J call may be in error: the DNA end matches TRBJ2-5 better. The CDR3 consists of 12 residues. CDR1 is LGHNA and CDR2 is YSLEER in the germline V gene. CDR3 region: CASSPSTGTQYL. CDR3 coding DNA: TGCGCCAGCAGCCCTTCGACAGGGACCCAGTACCTC.

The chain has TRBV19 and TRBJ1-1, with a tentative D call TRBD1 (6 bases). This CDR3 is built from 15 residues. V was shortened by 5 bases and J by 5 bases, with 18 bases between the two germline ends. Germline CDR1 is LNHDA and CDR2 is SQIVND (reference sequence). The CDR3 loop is CASSARTVLRTEAFF. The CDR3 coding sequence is TGTGCCAGTAGTGCCCGGACAGTCCTGAGGACTGAAGCTTTCTTT.

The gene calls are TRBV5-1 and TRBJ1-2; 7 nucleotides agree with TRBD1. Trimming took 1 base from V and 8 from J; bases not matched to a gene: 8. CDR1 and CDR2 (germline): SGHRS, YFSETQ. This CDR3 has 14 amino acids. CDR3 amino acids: CASSLQQGSWGYTF. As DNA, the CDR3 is TGCGCCAGCAGCTTGCAACAGGGGAGTTGGGGCTACACCTTC.

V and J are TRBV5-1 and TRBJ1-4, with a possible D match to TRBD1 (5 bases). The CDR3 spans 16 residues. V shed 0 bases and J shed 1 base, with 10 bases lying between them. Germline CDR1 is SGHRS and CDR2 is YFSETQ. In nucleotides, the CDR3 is TGCGCCAGCAGCTTGGGATTTAGGGGAACTAATGAAAAACTGTTTTTT. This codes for CASSLGFRGTNEKLFF.

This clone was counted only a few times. CDR3 loop: CASSMIRTLVHYGYTF. In nucleotides, the CDR3 is TGTGCCAGTAGTATGATTAGAACCCTCGTCCACTATGGCTACACCTTC. The gene calls are TRBV19 and TRBJ1-2; D remains ambiguous. The CDR3 runs 16 residues. Germline CDR1 reads LNHDA; CDR2 reads SQIVND (reference sequence). Trimming took off 3 bases at V and 3 bases at J, with 17 bases between the two ends.

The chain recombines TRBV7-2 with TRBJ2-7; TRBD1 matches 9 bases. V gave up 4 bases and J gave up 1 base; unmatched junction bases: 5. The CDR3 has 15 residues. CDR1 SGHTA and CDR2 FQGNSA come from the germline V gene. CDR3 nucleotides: TGTGCCAGCAGCTGGGGGGGACAGGGATCCTACGAGCAGTACTTC. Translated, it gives CASSWGGQGSYEQYF.

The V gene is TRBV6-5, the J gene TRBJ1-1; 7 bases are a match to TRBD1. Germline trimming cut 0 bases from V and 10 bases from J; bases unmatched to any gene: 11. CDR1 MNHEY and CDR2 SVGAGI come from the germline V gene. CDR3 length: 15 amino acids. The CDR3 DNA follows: TGTGCCAGCAGTTACTCGTCAGGGGGTCGGGTAACAGCTTTCTTT. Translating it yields CASSYSSGGRVTAFF.

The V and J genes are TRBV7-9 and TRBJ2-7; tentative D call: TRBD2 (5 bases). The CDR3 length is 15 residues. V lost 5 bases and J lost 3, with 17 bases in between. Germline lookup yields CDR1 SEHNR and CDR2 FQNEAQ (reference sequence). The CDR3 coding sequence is TGTGCCAGCAGCGACCATCCGAGGGAAGGCTACGAGCAGTACTTC. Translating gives CASSDHPREGYEQYF.

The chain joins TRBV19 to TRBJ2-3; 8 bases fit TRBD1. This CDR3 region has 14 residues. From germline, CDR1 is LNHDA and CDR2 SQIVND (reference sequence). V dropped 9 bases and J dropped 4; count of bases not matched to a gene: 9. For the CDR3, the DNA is TGTGCCAGCCGGGACAGGTTGGGCGCAGATACGCAGTATTTT. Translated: CASRDRLGADTQYF.

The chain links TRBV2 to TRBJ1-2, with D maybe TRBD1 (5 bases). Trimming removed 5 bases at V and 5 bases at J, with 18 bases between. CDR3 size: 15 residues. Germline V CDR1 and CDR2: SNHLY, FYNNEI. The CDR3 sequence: CASSSRVAGIYGYTF. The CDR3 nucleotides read TGTGCCAGCAGTTCTCGAGTGGCAGGGATTTATGGCTACACCTTC.

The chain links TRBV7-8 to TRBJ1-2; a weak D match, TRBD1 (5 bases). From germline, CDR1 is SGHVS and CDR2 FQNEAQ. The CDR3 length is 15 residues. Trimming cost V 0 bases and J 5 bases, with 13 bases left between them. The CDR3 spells CASSLAGGIQYGYTF. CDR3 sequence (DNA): TGTGCCAGCAGCTTAGCGGGGGGGATTCAATATGGCTACACCTTC.

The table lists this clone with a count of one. The CDR3 protein is CASSRLSTGHTEAFF. The CDR3 region has the DNA TGTGCCAGCAGCCGCCTCTCGACAGGTCACACTGAAGCTTTCTTT. J is TRBJ1-1 and V is TRBV5-8; perhaps TRBD1 as D (6 bases). The CDR3 is 15 amino acids. The V and J ends lost 4 bases and 3 bases respectively, with 16 bases between them. Germline V gene data show CDR1 as SGHTS and CDR2 as YDEGEE.